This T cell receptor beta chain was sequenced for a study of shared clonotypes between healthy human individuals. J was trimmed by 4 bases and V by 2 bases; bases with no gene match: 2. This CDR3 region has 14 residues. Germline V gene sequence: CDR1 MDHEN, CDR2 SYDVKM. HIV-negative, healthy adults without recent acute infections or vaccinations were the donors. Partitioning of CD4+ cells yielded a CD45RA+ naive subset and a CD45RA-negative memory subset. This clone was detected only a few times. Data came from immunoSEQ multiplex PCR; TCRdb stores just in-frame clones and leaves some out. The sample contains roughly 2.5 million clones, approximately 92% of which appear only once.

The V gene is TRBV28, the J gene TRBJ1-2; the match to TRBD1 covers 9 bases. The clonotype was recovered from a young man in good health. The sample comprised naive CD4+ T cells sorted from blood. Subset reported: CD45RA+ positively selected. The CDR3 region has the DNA TGTGCCAGCAGTTTAGGGACAGGGCTCTATGGCTACACCTTC. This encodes CASSLGTGLYGYTF.